These T cell receptor beta chains were read from a single sample in a study of T cells of healthy individuals. TCRdb itself ran the 5' RACE reads through MiXCR, one entry per CDR3 protein. Counted here are roughly 76,000 distinct CDR3 sequences, roughly 5% occurring once; the ten biggest clones make up 7.5% to 9.5%. These receptors came from a female donor in good health. The CDR3 runs from the conserved cysteine through the conserved F or W. Fields, in order: V gene, J gene, clone size, D gene, CDR3 DNA, CDR3 protein. D genes are given only for firm matches. Clone sizes are given selectively: once, few, many, or a class where the clone is expanded.

V: TRBV7-9; J: TRBJ2-1; size: NA; D: NA; DNA: TGTGCCAGCCTCGGACCCCTTGGCGAGCAGTTCTTC; CDR3: CASLGPLGEQFF
V: TRBV29-1; J: TRBJ1-2; size: many; D: TRBD1; DNA: TGCAGCGTGGGGGAGGGGACAGGGAGCTATGGCTACACCTTC; CDR3: CSVGEGTGSYGYTF
V: TRBV3-1; J: TRBJ2-1; size: many; D: TRBD1; DNA: TGTGCCAGCGGGACAGGGGCTAGAGACAATGAGCAGTTCTTC; CDR3: CASGTGARDNEQFF
V: TRBV6-2/TRBV6-3; J: TRBJ2-3; size: many; D: NA; DNA: TGTGCCAGCAAAAACACAGATACGCAGTATTTT; CDR3: CASKNTDTQYF
V: TRBV11-2; J: TRBJ1-1; size: many; D: TRBD1; DNA: TGTGCCAGCAGACCGCGAGGGACAGCCAACACTGAAGCTTTCTTT; CDR3: CASRPRGTANTEAFF
V: TRBV18; J: TRBJ2-1; size: many; D: TRBD1; DNA: TGTGCCAGCTCCCCAGGGGGCGCCTACAATGAGCAGTTCTTC; CDR3: CASSPGGAYNEQFF
V: TRBV12-3/TRBV12-4; J: TRBJ2-3; size: NA; D: TRBD2; DNA: TGTGCCAGCAGTACTAGCGGGAGCGCAGATACGCAGTATTTT; CDR3: CASSTSGSADTQYF
V: TRBV29-1; J: TRBJ1-1; size: few; D: TRBD1; DNA: TGCAGCGTCCGCTGGACAGGGTCCACGTTGGCTGAAGCTTTCTTT; CDR3: CSVRWTGSTLAEAFF
V: TRBV28; J: TRBJ2-3; size: NA; D: NA; DNA: TGTGCCAGCAGTTTAATAGACACAGATACGCAGTATTTT; CDR3: CASSLIDTDTQYF
V: TRBV7-2; J: TRBJ2-4; size: many; D: NA; DNA: TGTGCCAGCAGCTTTCGACAGGGCGGGGGGAGAAACATTCAGTACTTC; CDR3: CASSFRQGGGRNIQYF
V: TRBV4-3; J: TRBJ2-1; size: NA; D: NA; DNA: TGCGCCAGCAGCCCCCTGCGTAGCTCCTACAATGAGCAGTTCTTC; CDR3: CASSPLRSSYNEQFF
V: TRBV5-1; J: TRBJ2-3; size: many; D: TRBD2; DNA: TGCGCCAGCAGCTTGTCTAGCGGCTCTAGCACAGATACGCAGTATTTT; CDR3: CASSLSSGSSTDTQYF
V: TRBV20-1; J: TRBJ1-1; size: many; D: TRBD1; DNA: TGCAGTGCTAGTCCATCTGGGGACAGTGGCACTGAAGCTTTCTTT; CDR3: CSASPSGDSGTEAFF
V: TRBV29-1; J: TRBJ2-2; size: many; D: NA; DNA: TGCAGCGTTGCAGGGCACGAGAACACCGGGGAGCTGTTTTTT; CDR3: CSVAGHENTGELFF
V: TRBV5-4; J: TRBJ2-2; size: many; D: TRBD1; DNA: TGTGCCAGCAGTCCCAGGGGGCCCGGGGAGCTGTTTTTT; CDR3: CASSPRGPGELFF
V: TRBV11-2; J: TRBJ2-7; size: few; D: NA; DNA: TGTGCCAGCAGCTGGCACGGGACGCCCGAGCAGTACTTC; CDR3: CASSWHGTPEQYF
V: TRBV14; J: TRBJ1-2; size: many; D: NA; DNA: TGTGCCAGCAGCCAAGATCTTGACCGAGCTGGGGACTATGGCTACACCTTC; CDR3: CASSQDLDRAGDYGYTF
V: TRBV18; J: TRBJ1-2; size: many; D: TRBD1; DNA: TGTGCCAGCTCCCGGGCGGACAGGAGCTATGGCTACACCTTC; CDR3: CASSRADRSYGYTF
V: TRBV6-6; J: TRBJ1-2; size: few; D: NA; DNA: TGTGCCAGCAGTCCCGAGGACGGCCTATGGCGGGGCTACACCTTC; CDR3: CASSPEDGLWRGYTF
V: TRBV9; J: TRBJ2-3; size: many; D: TRBD2; DNA: TGTGCCAGCAGCGCCCCGGGAGGTACTACTCGGACGACAGATACGCAGTATTTT; CDR3: CASSAPGGTTRTTDTQYF
V: TRBV3-1; J: TRBJ2-4; size: many; D: NA; DNA: TGTGCCAGCAGCCGCGATAACGTCATTCAGTACTTC; CDR3: CASSRDNVIQYF
V: TRBV29-1; J: TRBJ2-6; size: many; D: NA; DNA: TGCAGCGCGCGACAGGCCGTTGGGGCCAACGTCCTGACTTTC; CDR3: CSARQAVGANVLTF
V: TRBV3-1; J: TRBJ2-1; size: many; D: TRBD2; DNA: TGTGCCAGCAGCCAAGATCTGCTAGCGGCCTACAATGAGCAGTTCTTC; CDR3: CASSQDLLAAYNEQFF
V: TRBV10-3; J: TRBJ2-3; size: many; D: TRBD1; DNA: TGTGCCATCTTGGACAGGGAGACAGATACGCAGTATTTT; CDR3: CAILDRETDTQYF
V: TRBV18; J: TRBJ2-7; size: many; D: TRBD2; DNA: TGTGCCAGCTCACCTGGACTAGCGGGAGGGGACGAGCAGTACTTC; CDR3: CASSPGLAGGDEQYF
V: TRBV24-1; J: TRBJ2-7; size: many; D: TRBD1; DNA: TGTGCCACCAGTGATTCTCCAGGGACAGGGGGCGCCGAGCAGTACTTC; CDR3: CATSDSPGTGGAEQYF
V: TRBV28; J: TRBJ2-7; size: many; D: NA; DNA: TGTGCCAGCTCGCTCGGTAGCGGAGCCTACGAGCAGTACTTC; CDR3: CASSLGSGAYEQYF